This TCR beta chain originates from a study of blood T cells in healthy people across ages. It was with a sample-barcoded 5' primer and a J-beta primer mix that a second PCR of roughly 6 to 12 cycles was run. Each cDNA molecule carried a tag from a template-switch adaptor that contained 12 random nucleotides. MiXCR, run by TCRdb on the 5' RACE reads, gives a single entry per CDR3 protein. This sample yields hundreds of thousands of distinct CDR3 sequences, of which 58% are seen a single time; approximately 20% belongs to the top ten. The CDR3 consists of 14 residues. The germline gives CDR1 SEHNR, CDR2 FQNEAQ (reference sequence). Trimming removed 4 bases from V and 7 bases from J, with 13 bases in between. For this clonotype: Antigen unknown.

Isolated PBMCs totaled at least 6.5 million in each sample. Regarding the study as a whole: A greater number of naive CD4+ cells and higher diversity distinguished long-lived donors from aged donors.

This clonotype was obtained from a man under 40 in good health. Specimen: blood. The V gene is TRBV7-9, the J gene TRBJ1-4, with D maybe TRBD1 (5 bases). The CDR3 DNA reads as TGTGCCAGCAGCTCTCCTGGGGCGGCTGAAAAACTGTTTTTT. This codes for CASSSPGAAEKLFF. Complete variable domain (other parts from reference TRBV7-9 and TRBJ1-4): DTGVSQNPRHKITKRGQNVTFRCDPISEHNRLYWYRQTLGQGPEFLTYFQNEAQLEKSRLLSDRFSAERPKGSFSTLEIQRTEQGDSAMYLCASSSPGAAEKLFFGSGTQLSVL.